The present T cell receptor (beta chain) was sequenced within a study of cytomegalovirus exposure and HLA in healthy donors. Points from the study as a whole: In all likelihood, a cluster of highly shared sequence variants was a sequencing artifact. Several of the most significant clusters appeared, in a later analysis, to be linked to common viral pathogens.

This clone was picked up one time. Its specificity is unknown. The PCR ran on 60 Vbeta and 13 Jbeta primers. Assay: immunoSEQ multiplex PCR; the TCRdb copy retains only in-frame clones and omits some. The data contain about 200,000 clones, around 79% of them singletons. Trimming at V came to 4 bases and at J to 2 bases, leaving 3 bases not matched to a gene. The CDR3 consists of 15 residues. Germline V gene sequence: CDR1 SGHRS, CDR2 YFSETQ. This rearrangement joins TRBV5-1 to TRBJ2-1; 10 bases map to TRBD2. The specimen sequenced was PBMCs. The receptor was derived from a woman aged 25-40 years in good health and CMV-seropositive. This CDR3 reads CASSLTSGAYNEQFF. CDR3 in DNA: TGCGCCAGCAGCCTAACTAGCGGGGCCTACAATGAGCAGTTCTTC.